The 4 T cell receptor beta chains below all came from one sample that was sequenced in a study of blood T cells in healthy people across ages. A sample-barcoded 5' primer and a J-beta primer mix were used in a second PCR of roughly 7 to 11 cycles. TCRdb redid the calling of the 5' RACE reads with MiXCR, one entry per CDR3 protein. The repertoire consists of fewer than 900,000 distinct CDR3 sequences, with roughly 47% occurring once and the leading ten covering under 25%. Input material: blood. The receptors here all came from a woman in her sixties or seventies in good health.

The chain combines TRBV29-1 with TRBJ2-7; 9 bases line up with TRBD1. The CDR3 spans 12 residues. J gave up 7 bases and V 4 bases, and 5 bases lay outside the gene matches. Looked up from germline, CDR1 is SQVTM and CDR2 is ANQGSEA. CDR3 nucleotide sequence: TGCAGCGTTGGGGACAGGGAAGTTGAGCAGTACTTC. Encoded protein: CSVGDREVEQYF.

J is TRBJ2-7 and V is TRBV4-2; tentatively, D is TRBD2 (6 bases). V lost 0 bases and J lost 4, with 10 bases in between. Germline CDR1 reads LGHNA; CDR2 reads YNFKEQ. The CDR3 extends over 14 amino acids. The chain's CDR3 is CASSQETGRYEQYF. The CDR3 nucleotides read TGTGCCAGCAGCCAAGAAACGGGGAGGTACGAGCAGTACTTC.

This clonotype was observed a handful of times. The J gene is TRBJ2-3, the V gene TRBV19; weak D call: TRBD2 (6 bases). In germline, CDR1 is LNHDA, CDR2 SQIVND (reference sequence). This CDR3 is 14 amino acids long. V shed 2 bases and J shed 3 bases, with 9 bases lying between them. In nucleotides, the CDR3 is TGTGCCAGTAGTATACGTGCGGGAACAGATACGCAGTATTTT. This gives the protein CASSIRAGTDTQYF.

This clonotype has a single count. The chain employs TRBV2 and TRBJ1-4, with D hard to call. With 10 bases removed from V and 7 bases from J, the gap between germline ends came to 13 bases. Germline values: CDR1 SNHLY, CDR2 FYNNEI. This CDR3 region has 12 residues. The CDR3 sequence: CANTPDAEKLFF. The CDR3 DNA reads TGTGCCAACACTCCTGATGCTGAAAAACTGTTTTTT.